The sequence of this T cell receptor beta chain was determined in a study of tumor and adjacent non-tumor tissue in lung cancer. General study results and limits: Compared with tumor, normal lung showed significantly lower TCR diversity. Normal lung showed higher cumulative top 100 clone frequency than tumor.

A modified ARM-PCR protocol with three rounds of nested PCR amplified TCRbeta. One entry per CDR3 protein results from TCRdb running MiXCR on the multiplex PCR reads. The data hold over 100,000 distinct CDR3 sequences, with 62% observed a single time. The CDR3 runs 15 residues. After removal of 5 bases from V and 2 bases from J, the junction contained 7 bases not matched to a gene. Germline values: CDR1 SGHAT, CDR2 FQNNGV. This clonotype was counted at least ten times. No antigen is known for it. The template was RNA from unsorted bulk tissue. This non-tumor lung sample came from over 3 cm beyond the tumor edge.

The source is a man in his sixties with non-small cell lung cancer. This sequence joins TRBV11-2 and TRBJ2-7, with TRBD1 matching 9 bases. Material for sequencing was distant non-tumor lung tissue. The CDR3 is CASSTSGTGPYEQYF. Written as DNA, the CDR3 is TGTGCCAGCAGCACATCCGGGACAGGGCCCTACGAGCAGTACTTC.